This T cell receptor beta chain was obtained from a study of molecular identifiers for immune sequencing clone quantification. General study findings and limits: Over 99% of effector molecules, but under 1% in naive cells, were held by clones with more than 20 RNA copies. Highly expanded clone sizes could be underestimated by identical TCR molecules that share a barcode.

As CD8+CD4-CCR7+CD45RA+ cells, naive CD8 T cells were sorted. In its sample, this clonotype was seen many times. Its target is not known. Listed TCR primers, together with previously described methods, were used for the bulk TCR libraries. MiXCR, run by TCRdb on the PCR reads, gives a single entry per CDR3 protein. The sample shows fewer than 350,000 distinct CDR3 sequences, roughly a quarter of them seen only once. This CDR3 is built from 13 residues. From germline, CDR1 is SNHLY and CDR2 FYNNEI. Trimming shortened V by 3 bases and J by 5 bases, and 7 bases separated the two germline ends. The sequenced sample was naive CD8+ T cells from blood, with Jurkat cell RNA spiked in. As to subset: FACS-sorted CD8+CD4-CCR7+CD45RA+ naive T cells. The chain combines TRBV2 with TRBJ2-2; no reliable D call. The clonotype comes from a human donor in good health. Some libraries in this study had Jurkat cell RNA spiked in. In DNA form, the CDR3 reads TGTGCCAGCAGTGAGACATTGACCGGGGAGCTGTTTTTT. It codes for CASSETLTGELFF.